The subject of this entry is one T cell receptor beta chain. Its antigen is still unknown. These data belong to a study of T cell repertoires in cytomegalovirus infection. Overall study context: Peptides in the study included HLA-C-restricted and HLA-B-restricted CMV epitopes. The public TCR beta signatures pointed to both CMV infection and matching HLA type. Study-wide results and caveats: Clonotype analysis showed dominance of the ex vivo response by HLA-C-restricted CMV-specific TCR beta clonotypes. Frequencies of public TCR beta families were cumulated, and this identified carriers of CMV plus the relevant HLA.

The V end lost 8 bases, the J end lost 0 bases, and 11 bases lay between the germline ends. The CDR3 covers 14 residues. The germline V gene encodes CDR1 LNHDA and CDR2 SQIVND (reference sequence). TCRdb re-derived calls from the reads in MiXCR, one entry per CDR3 protein. The sample lists about a million distinct CDR3 sequences, 25% to 40% occurring once. The J gene is TRBJ2-1, the V gene TRBV19; D perhaps matches TRBD1 (5 bases). This specimen consisted of cultured CD8+ T cells from PBMCs, obtained from culture after CMV antigen stimulation. The source of this sequence is a human donor in good health (CMV status not recorded). Some clones in this sample may be carry-over from other donors' samples. CDR3 DNA sequence: TGTGCCAGTTCCCGACAGAGCTCCTACAATGAGCAGTTCTTC. This translates into CASSRQSSYNEQFF.